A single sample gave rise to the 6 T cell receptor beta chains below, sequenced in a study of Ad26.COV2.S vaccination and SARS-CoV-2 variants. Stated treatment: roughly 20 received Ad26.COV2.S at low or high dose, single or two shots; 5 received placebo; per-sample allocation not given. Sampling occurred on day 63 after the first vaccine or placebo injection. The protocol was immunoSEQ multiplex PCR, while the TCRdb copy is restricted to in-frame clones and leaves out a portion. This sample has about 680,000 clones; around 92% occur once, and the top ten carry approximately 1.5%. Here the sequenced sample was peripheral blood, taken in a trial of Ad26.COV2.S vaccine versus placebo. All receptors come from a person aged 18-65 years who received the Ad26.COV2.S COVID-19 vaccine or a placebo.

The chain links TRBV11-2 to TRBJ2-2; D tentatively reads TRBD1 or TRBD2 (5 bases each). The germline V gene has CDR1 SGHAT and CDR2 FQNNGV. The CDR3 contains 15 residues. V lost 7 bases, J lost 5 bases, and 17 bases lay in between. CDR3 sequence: CASTGTRARTGELFF. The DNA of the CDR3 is TGTGCCAGCACTGGGACCAGGGCGCGGACCGGGGAGCTGTTTTTT.

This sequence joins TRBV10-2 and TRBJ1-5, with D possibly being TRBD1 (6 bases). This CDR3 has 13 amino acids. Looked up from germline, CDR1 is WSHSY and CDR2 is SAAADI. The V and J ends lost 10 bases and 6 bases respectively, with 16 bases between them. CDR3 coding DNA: TGCGCCACCCGTCCAACAGGGAGTCAGCCCCAGCATTTT. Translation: CATRPTGSQPQHF.

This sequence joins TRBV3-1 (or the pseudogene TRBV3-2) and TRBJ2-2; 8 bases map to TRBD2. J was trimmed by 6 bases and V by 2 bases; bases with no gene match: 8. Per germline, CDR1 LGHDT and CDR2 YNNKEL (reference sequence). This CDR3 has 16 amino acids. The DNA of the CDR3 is TGTGCCAGCAGCCAACGCTGGACTAGCCTTGCCGGGGAGCTGTTTTTT. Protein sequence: CASSQRWTSLAGELFF.

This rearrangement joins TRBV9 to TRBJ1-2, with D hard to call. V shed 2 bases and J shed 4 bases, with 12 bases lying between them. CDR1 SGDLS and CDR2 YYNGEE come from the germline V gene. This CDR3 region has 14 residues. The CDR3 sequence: CASSVLDTPYGYTF. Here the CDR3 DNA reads TGTGCCAGCAGCGTTCTCGACACCCCCTATGGCTACACCTTC.

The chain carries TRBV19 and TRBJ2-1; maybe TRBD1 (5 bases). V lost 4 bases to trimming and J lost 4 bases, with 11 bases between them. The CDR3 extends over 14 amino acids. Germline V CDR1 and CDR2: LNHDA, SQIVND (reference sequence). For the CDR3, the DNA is TGTGCCAGTAGTACAGGGATGGAGTACAATGAGCAGTTCTTC. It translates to CASSTGMEYNEQFF.

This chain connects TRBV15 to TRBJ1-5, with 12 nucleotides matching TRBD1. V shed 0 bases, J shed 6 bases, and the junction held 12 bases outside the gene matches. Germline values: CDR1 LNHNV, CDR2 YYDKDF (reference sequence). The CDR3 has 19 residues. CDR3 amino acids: CATSREYPGQGAGSQPQHF. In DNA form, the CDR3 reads TGTGCCACCAGCAGAGAATACCCGGGACAGGGGGCGGGGAGTCAGCCCCAGCATTTT.